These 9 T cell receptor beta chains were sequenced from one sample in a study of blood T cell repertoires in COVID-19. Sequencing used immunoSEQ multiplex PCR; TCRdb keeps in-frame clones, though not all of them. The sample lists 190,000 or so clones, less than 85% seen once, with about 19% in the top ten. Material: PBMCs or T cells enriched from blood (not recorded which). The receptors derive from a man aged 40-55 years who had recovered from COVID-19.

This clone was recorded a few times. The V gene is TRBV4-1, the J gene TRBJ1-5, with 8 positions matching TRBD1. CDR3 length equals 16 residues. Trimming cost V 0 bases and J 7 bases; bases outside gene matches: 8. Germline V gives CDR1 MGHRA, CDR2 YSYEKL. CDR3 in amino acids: CASSQDFTGGVQPQHF. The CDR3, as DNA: TGCGCCAGCAGCCAAGATTTCACAGGGGGGGTCCAGCCCCAGCATTTT.

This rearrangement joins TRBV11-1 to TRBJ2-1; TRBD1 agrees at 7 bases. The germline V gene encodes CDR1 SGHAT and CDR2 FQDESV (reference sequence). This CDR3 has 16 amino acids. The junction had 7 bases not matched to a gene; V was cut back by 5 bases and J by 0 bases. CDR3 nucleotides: TGTGCCAGCAGCACTTACGGGACAGACTCCTACAATGAGCAGTTCTTC. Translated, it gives CASSTYGTDSYNEQFF.

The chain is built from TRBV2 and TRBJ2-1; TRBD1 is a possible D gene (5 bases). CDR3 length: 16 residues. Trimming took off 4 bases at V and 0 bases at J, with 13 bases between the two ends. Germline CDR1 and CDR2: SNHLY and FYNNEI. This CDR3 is CASSVPGWPSYNEQFF. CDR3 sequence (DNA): TGTGCCAGCAGTGTCCCAGGGTGGCCCTCCTACAATGAGCAGTTCTTC.

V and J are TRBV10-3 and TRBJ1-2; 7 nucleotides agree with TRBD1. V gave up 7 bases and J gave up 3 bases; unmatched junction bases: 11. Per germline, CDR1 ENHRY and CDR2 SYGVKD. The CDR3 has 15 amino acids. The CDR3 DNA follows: TGTGCCATCACCGAGACAGGGAGCGCACACTATGGCTACACCTTC. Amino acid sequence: CAITETGSAHYGYTF.

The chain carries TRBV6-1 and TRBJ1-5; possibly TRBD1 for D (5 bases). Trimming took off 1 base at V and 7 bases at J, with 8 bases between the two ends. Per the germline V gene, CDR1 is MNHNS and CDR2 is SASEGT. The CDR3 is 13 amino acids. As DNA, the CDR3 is TGTGCCAGCAGTGAAGGGGGGAGGCAGCCCCAGCATTTT. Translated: CASSEGGRQPQHF.

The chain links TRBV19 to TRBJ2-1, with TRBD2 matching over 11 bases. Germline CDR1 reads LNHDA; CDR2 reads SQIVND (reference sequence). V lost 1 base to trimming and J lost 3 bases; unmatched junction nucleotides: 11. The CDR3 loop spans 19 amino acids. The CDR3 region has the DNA TGTGCCAGTAGTATAGGTAGCGGGAGGGCCAAATTGGGCTACAATGAGCAGTTCTTC. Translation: CASSIGSGRAKLGYNEQFF. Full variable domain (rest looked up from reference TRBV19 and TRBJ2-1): DGGITQSPKYLFRKEGQNVTLSCEQNLNHDAMYWYRQDPGQGLRLIYYSQIVNDFQKGDIAEGYSVSREKKESFPLTVTSAQKNPTAFYLCASSIGSGRAKLGYNEQFFGPGTRLTVL.

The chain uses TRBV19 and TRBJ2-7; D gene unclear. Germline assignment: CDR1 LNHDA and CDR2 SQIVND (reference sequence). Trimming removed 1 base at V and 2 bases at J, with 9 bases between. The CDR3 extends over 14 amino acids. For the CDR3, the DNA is TGTGCCAGTAGTATAGGGCCCGTCCCCTACGAGCAGTACTTC. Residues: CASSIGPVPYEQYF.

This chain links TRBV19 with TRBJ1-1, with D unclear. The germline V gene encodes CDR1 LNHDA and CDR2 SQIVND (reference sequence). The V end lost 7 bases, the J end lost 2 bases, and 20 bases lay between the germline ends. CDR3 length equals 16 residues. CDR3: CASTHGVWSPNTEAFF. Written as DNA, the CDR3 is TGTGCCAGTACCCACGGGGTTTGGAGCCCTAACACTGAAGCTTTCTTT.

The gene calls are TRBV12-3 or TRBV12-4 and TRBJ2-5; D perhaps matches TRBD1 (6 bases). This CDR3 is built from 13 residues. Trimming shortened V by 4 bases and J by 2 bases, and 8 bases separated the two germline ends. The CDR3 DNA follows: TGTGCCAGCAGTTGGGGGCTACAAGAGACCCAGTACTTC. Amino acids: CASSWGLQETQYF.